This TCR beta chain was recorded in a study of human T cells and chemical hapten exposure. Time point: patch test 1, 2 weeks after DPC sensitization. Treatment defined: therapeutic diphenylcyclopropenone sensitization with weekly scalp DPC. This clonotype occurred many times. TCRdb re-analysed the RACE reads in MiXCR, keeping a single row per CDR3 protein. The table lists tens of thousands of distinct CDR3 sequences, 10% of them singletons. The CDR3 has 17 residues. V lost 1 base to trimming and J lost 4 bases, with 14 bases between them. Germline CDR1 and CDR2: MNHNS and SASEGT. Material: whole blood, obtained in connection with sensitization to the hapten diphenylcyclopropenone (DPC). The J gene is TRBJ1-6, the V gene TRBV6-1; no reliable D call. The TCR was taken from a man aged 35-49 years with alopecia areata. Some clones in this sample may be carry-over from other donors' samples. CDR3: CASSEENPAFYNSPLHF. In nucleotides, the CDR3 is TGTGCCAGCAGTGAAGAGAATCCAGCCTTTTATAATTCACCCCTCCACTTT.